Presented here are 7 T cell receptor beta chains from one specimen sequenced in a study of T cell repertoires in cytomegalovirus infection. TCRdb reprocessed the reads with MiXCR, giving one entry per CDR3 protein. The data contain around 530,000 distinct CDR3 sequences, about 26% of them singletons. The sample taken for sequencing was PBMCs. Receptor source: a human donor in good health (CMV status not recorded). Some clones in this sample may be carry-over from other donors' samples.

V and J are TRBV12-3 or TRBV12-4 and TRBJ1-5; 11 bases map to TRBD1. Trimming removed 5 bases from V and 6 bases from J; junction bases left unmatched: 9. The CDR3 runs to 16 residues. The CDR3 spells CASSPRTGGAGQPQHF. CDR3 nucleotide sequence: TGTGCCAGCAGTCCCAGGACAGGGGGCGCAGGTCAGCCCCAGCATTTT.

This chain joins TRBV10-2 and TRBJ1-1; TRBD1 might be the D (6 bases). The CDR3 length is 14 residues. Germline V gene data show CDR1 as WSHSY and CDR2 as SAAADI. V was shortened by 3 bases and J by 1 base, with 9 bases between the two germline ends. The CDR3, as DNA: TGCGCCAGCAGTGAAGGGACACCGAACACTGAAGCTTTCTTT. Protein sequence: CASSEGTPNTEAFF.

This clonotype was recorded at least ten times. The chain recombines TRBV7-2 with TRBJ2-3, with 13 bases identical to TRBD2. Trimming cost V 2 bases and J 6 bases; bases outside gene matches: 14. This CDR3 is 19 amino acids long. From germline, CDR1 is SGHTA and CDR2 FQGNSA. The CDR3: CASSLLLLAGGAGLDTQYF. CDR3 bases: TGTGCCAGCAGCTTATTACTACTAGCGGGAGGGGCAGGGTTGGATACGCAGTATTTT.

This clonotype showed up just once. The chain recombines TRBV19 with TRBJ2-7; D not certain. CDR1 LNHDA and CDR2 SQIVND come from the germline V gene (reference sequence). This CDR3 is 11 amino acids long. The V and J ends lost 7 bases and 3 bases respectively, with 7 bases between them. CDR3 in DNA: TGTGCCAGTATCAGAAACTACGAGCAGTACTTC. Its translation is CASIRNYEQYF.

The chain recombines TRBV12-3 or TRBV12-4 with TRBJ2-1; D remains unclear. The CDR3 sequence is 13 residues long. Trimming left V 8 bases short and J 11 bases short, with 19 bases between. The CDR3 protein is CASVIGEGRKQFF. CDR3 DNA: TGTGCCAGCGTGATCGGAGAAGGTCGGAAGCAGTTCTTC.

The chain has TRBV7-8 and TRBJ2-7; D could derive from TRBD1 or TRBD2 (5 bases each). The ends were cut back, 3 bases at V and 2 bases at J, with 14 bases in the middle. CDR1 and CDR2 from the germline V gene are SGHVS and FQNEAQ. There are 15 residues in the CDR3. The CDR3, as DNA: TGTGCCAGCAGCTTGGGACCACAATTAGCCTACGAGCAGTACTTC. This translates into CASSLGPQLAYEQYF.

This clonotype came up a few times. This chain links TRBV6-2 or TRBV6-3 with TRBJ2-2; 13 positions agree with TRBD2. J was trimmed by 5 bases and V by 6 bases; bases with no gene match: 9. The CDR3 runs to 17 residues. From germline, CDR1 is MNHEY and CDR2 SVGEGT. In nucleotides, the CDR3 is TGTGCCAGCAGAACCCCGGGACTAGCGGGGAAGACCGGGGAGCTGTTTTTT. Amino acids: CASRTPGLAGKTGELFF.